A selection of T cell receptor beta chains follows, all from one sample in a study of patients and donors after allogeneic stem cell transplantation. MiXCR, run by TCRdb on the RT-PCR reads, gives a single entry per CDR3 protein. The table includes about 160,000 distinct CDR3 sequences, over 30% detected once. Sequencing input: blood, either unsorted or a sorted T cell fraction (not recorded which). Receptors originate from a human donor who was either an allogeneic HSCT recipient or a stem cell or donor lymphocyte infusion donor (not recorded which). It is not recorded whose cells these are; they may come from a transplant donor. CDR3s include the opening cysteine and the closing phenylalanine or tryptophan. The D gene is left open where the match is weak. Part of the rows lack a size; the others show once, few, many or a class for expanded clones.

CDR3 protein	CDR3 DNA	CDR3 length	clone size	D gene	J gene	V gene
CASSVASSGELFF	TGTGCCAGCAGCGTAGCCTCGTCCGGGGAGCTGTTTTTT	13	once	-	TRBJ2-2	TRBV9
CASSSGTANTEAFF	TGCGCCAGCAGCTCCGGGACAGCGAACACTGAAGCTTTCTTT	14	few	TRBD1	TRBJ1-1	TRBV5-1
CSARVMGKSSYNSPLHF	TGCAGTGCTAGAGTGATGGGGAAGAGCTCCTATAATTCACCCCTCCACTTT	17	-	-	TRBJ1-6	TRBV20-1
CASSPDYPSYEQYF	TGCGCCAGCAGCCCGGACTATCCGTCCTACGAGCAGTACTTC	14	-	-	TRBJ2-7	TRBV5-1
CASSKTNRGVSNQPQHF	TGTGCCAGCAGCAAAACGAACAGGGGGGTTAGCAATCAGCCCCAGCATTTT	17	few	TRBD1	TRBJ1-5	TRBV4-2
CASSSGTGLRNSPLHF	TGTGCCAGCAGCTCCGGGACAGGACTTCGCAATTCACCCCTCCACTTT	16	few	TRBD1	TRBJ1-6	TRBV7-9
CASSSPGLPQETQYF	TGCGCCAGCAGCTCACCGGGACTACCCCAAGAGACCCAGTACTTC	15	few	TRBD2	TRBJ2-5	TRBV5-1
CASSLVEGGTEAFF	TGTGCCAGCAGCTTAGTAGAAGGGGGCACTGAAGCTTTCTTT	14	once	-	TRBJ1-1	TRBV7-9
CASSLGGNREAFF	TGTGCCAGCAGCTTGGGAGGAAACCGAGAGGCTTTCTTT	13	-	-	TRBJ1-1	TRBV5-6
CAISAGILNTEAFF	TGTGCCATCAGTGCGGGCATCTTGAACACTGAAGCTTTCTTT	14	-	-	TRBJ1-1	TRBV10-3
CALRYRRGLDTEAFF	TGTGCCCTACGTTACAGGCGGGGATTGGACACTGAAGCTTTCTTT	15	-	-	TRBJ1-1	TRBV7-3
CASSPGTGRNSPLHF	TGTGCCAGCAGCCCCGGGACAGGACGGAATTCACCCCTCCACTTT	15	few	TRBD1	TRBJ1-6	TRBV7-3
CASSLAGGPYNEQFF	TGTGCTAGCAGCTTAGCGGGGGGGCCTTACAATGAGCAGTTCTTC	15	few	TRBD2	TRBJ2-1	TRBV7-7
CASSYRASGRLNTEAFF	TGTGCCAGCAGTTATCGGGCCAGCGGTAGGCTGAACACTGAAGCTTTCTTT	17	-	-	TRBJ1-1	TRBV6-6
CASSLQGFDYGYTF	TGCGCCAGCAGCTTACAAGGGTTCGACTATGGCTACACCTTC	14	few	-	TRBJ1-2	TRBV5-1
CASSLTRRSGNTIYF	TGTGCCAGCAGCTTGACCCGCAGGTCTGGAAACACCATATATTTT	15	-	-	TRBJ1-3	TRBV7-9
CSARNRDEQFF	TGCAGTGCTAGAAACAGGGATGAGCAGTTCTTC	11	-	-	TRBJ2-1	TRBV20-1
CASSLDGSLNTEAFF	TGCGCCAGCAGCTTGGACGGCAGTCTGAACACTGAAGCTTTCTTT	15	-	-	TRBJ1-1	TRBV5-1
CASSSGEGGSPLHF	TGCGCCAGCAGCTCCGGGGAGGGGGGCTCACCCCTCCACTTT	14	-	-	TRBJ1-6	TRBV5-1
CASSFLDSNYGYTF	TGTGCCAGCAGTTTCCTTGACAGCAACTATGGCTACACCTTC	14	-	-	TRBJ1-2	TRBV28
CASSLIGAGYTF	TGCGCCAGCAGCTTGATAGGGGCCGGCTACACCTTC	12	few	-	TRBJ1-2	TRBV5-1
CASSQEPLRNEKLFF	TGTGCCAGCAGCCAAGAACCGTTGAGGAATGAAAAACTGTTTTTT	15	few	-	TRBJ1-4	TRBV4-2
CASSLGGSLYYEQYF	TGTGCCAGCAGTTTAGGCGGGAGTCTCTACTACGAGCAGTACTTC	15	-	TRBD2	TRBJ2-7	TRBV12-3/TRBV12-4
CASRFRAEKKLFF	TGTGCCAGCAGGTTCCGGGCAGAGAAAAAACTGTTTTTT	13	-	-	TRBJ1-4	TRBV12-3/TRBV12-4
CASSFSYDSPLHF	TGTGCCAGCAGTTTCTCCTACGATTCACCCCTCCACTTT	13	-	-	TRBJ1-6	TRBV27
CASSEQGKNYGYTF	TGTGCCAGCAGTGAACAAGGCAAGAACTATGGCTACACCTTC	14	-	-	TRBJ1-2	TRBV25-1
CASSLRSGGASQDTQYF	TGTGCCAGCAGTTTAAGAAGCGGGGGGGCTTCGCAAGATACGCAGTATTTT	17	-	TRBD2	TRBJ2-3	TRBV28
CASSHPDRRDTIYF	TGTGCCAGCAGCCACCCCGACAGGCGGGACACCATATATTTT	14	few	-	TRBJ1-3	TRBV4-2
CASSYSGTDYGETQYF	TGTGCCAGCAGCTATAGTGGGACAGACTATGGGGAGACCCAGTACTTC	16	-	TRBD1	TRBJ2-5	TRBV11-2
CASSSGTDFAIDEKLFF	TGTGCCAGCAGTAGCGGGACAGACTTTGCGATCGATGAAAAACTGTTTTTT	17	-	TRBD1	TRBJ1-4	TRBV12-3/TRBV12-4
CSATQGTNYGYTF	TGCAGTGCTACACAGGGGACGAACTATGGCTACACCTTC	13	-	TRBD1	TRBJ1-2	TRBV20-1
CASSPRGRGFHEQFF	TGTGCCAGCAGTCCGCGTGGGCGGGGTTTCCATGAGCAGTTCTTC	15	-	-	TRBJ2-1	TRBV27
CASSKGQGTGELFF	TGTGCCAGCAGCAAAGGGCAGGGCACCGGGGAGCTGTTTTTT	14	few	-	TRBJ2-2	TRBV21-1
CASSQGTRVPNYGHTF	TGTGCCAGCAGCCAAGGAACCAGGGTCCCTAACTATGGCCACACCTTC	16	-	-	TRBJ1-2	TRBV4-2
CASSRWELFF	TGTGCCAGCTCACGTTGGGAGCTGTTTTTT	10	-	-	TRBJ2-2	TRBV6-1
CASSLAGGATEAFF	TGTGCCAGCAGCTTAGCAGGGGGGGCCACTGAAGCTTTCTTT	14	few	-	TRBJ1-1	TRBV7-2
CSVVGTAYEQYF	TGCAGCGTTGTGGGGACAGCCTACGAGCAGTACTTC	12	-	TRBD1	TRBJ2-7	TRBV29-1
CSVRGGGEKLFF	TGCAGCGTGAGGGGGGGTGGCGAAAAACTGTTTTTT	12	-	-	TRBJ1-4	TRBV29-1